The 31 T cell receptor beta chains below come from one sample, sequenced in a study of blood T cell repertoires in COVID-19. TCRdb keeps only in-frame clones here, not all; method: immunoSEQ multiplex PCR. Seen here are some 130,000 clones, more than 75% observed once, and the top ten hold 4% to 5%. Specimen: peripheral blood. The receptors were gathered from a man between 60 and 75 years old with COVID-19, enrolled during active disease.

The sample holds a few counts of this clone. The chain couples TRBV5-1 to TRBJ2-7, with 13 bases aligning to TRBD2. The CDR3 length is 17 residues. Unmatched junction bases numbered 10, after V lost 4 bases and J lost 3 bases. Germline V CDR1 and CDR2: SGHRS, YFSETQ. Here the CDR3 reads CASSIGLAGAEDYEQYF. In nucleotides, the CDR3 is TGCGCCAGCAGCATCGGACTAGCGGGAGCCGAGGACTACGAGCAGTACTTC.

Only one count was recorded for this clone. The chain recombines TRBV7-2 with TRBJ2-1, with TRBD2 identical over 10 bases. The germline gives CDR1 SGHTA, CDR2 FQGNSA. V trimming: 5 bases; J trimming: 5 bases; junction bases outside the gene matches: 9. The CDR3 sequence is 16 residues long. In nucleotides, the CDR3 is TGTGCCAGCAGCAAATACCGGACTAGCGGAGACAATGAGCAGTTCTTC. The encoded protein is CASSKYRTSGDNEQFF.

The chain carries TRBV29-1 and TRBJ1-2, with TRBD1 matching over 8 bases. Germline CDR1 SQVTM, CDR2 ANQGSEA. The length of the CDR3 is 13 residues. V trimming: 5 bases; J trimming: 5 bases; junction bases outside the gene matches: 7. The CDR3 region is CSVREQGAYGYTF. The CDR3 nucleotides read TGCAGCGTTCGAGAGCAGGGGGCGTATGGCTACACCTTC.

The chain combines TRBV6-6 with TRBJ2-5; a possible D gene is TRBD2 (6 bases). The germline CDR1 and CDR2 sequences are MNHNY and SVGAGI (reference sequence). The CDR3 length is 15 residues. V was shortened by 0 bases and J by 2 bases, with 10 bases between the two germline ends. The CDR3: CASSYSLAGQETQYF. CDR3 DNA sequence: TGTGCCAGCAGTTACTCTCTCGCGGGACAAGAGACCCAGTACTTC.

The chain carries TRBV5-4 and TRBJ2-5; 7 bases map to TRBD2. Trimming removed 4 bases from V and 5 bases from J; junction bases left unmatched: 5. This CDR3 spans 13 amino acids. The germline V gene has CDR1 SGHNT and CDR2 YYREEE (reference sequence). The DNA of the CDR3 is TGTGCCAGCAGCCTCACTAGCGCTGAGACCCAGTACTTC. Amino acid sequence: CASSLTSAETQYF.

The chain uses TRBV29-1 and TRBJ2-2, with 8 positions matching TRBD1. V shed 0 bases and J 7 bases; nucleotides not matched to a gene: 4. Germline V gene sequence: CDR1 SQVTM, CDR2 ANQGSEA. This CDR3 has 14 amino acids. DNA for the CDR3: TGCAGCGTTGAAGACAGGGGGCGATACGGGGAGCTGTTTTTT. Translated, it gives CSVEDRGRYGELFF.

The chain joins TRBV5-1 to TRBJ1-5, with D possibly TRBD1 on 5 matching bases. Trimming shortened V by 6 bases and J by 0 bases, and 22 bases separated the two germline ends. This CDR3 comprises 18 residues. Germline assignment: CDR1 SGHRS and CDR2 YFSETQ. CDR3 nucleotides: TGCGCCAGCAACACATTAGGACACGATCTATATAGCAATCAGCCCCAGCATTTT. Translating gives CASNTLGHDLYSNQPQHF.

V gene TRBV7-2 combines with J gene TRBJ2-7; 7 positions agree with TRBD1. The germline V gene has CDR1 SGHTA and CDR2 FQGNSA. V gave up 5 bases and J gave up 1 base; unmatched junction bases: 5. The CDR3 consists of 14 residues. CDR3 in DNA: TGTGCCAGCAGCGCAGACAGGGATTCCTACGAGCAGTACTTC. It codes for CASSADRDSYEQYF.

This chain links TRBV11-2 with TRBJ1-2, with TRBD1 matching 8 bases. Germline V gene lookup returns CDR1 SGHAT and CDR2 FQNNGV. V lost 4 bases and J lost 2; bases outside the gene matches: 6. The CDR3 loop spans 15 amino acids. CDR3 sequence (DNA): TGTGCCAGCAGCTCTGACAGGGGCGAAAACTATGGCTACACCTTC. Translation gives CASSSDRGENYGYTF.

This clone occurred once. The rearrangement joins TRBV7-9 to TRBJ1-1; possibly TRBD1 for D (6 bases). CDR1 and CDR2 (germline): SEHNR, FQNEAQ (reference sequence). Trimming removed 1 base from V and 5 bases from J, with 8 bases in between. This CDR3 contains 13 residues. CDR3 residues: CASSLEGGTEAFF. CDR3 in DNA: TGTGCCAGCAGCTTAGAAGGGGGAACTGAAGCTTTCTTT.

The CDR3 here is CASSWNTGTSRTDTQYF. Here the CDR3 DNA reads TGCGCCAGCAGCTGGAATACCGGGACTAGCCGCACAGATACGCAGTATTTT. V is TRBV5-1 and J is TRBJ2-3; 9 bases are shared with TRBD2. V lost 3 bases, J lost 1 base, and 9 bases stayed unmatched. The CDR3 extends over 17 amino acids. Germline values: CDR1 SGHRS, CDR2 YFSETQ.

V usage is TRBV5-4 and J usage is TRBJ2-1; the match to TRBD2 covers 8 bases. After removal of 0 bases from V and 7 bases from J, the junction contained 3 bases not matched to a gene. CDR1 SGHNT and CDR2 YYREEE come from the germline V gene (reference sequence). CDR3 size: 14 residues. The CDR3 reads CASSLELAVNEQFF. For the CDR3, the DNA is TGTGCCAGCAGCTTGGAACTAGCGGTGAATGAGCAGTTCTTC.

The chain couples TRBV18 to TRBJ1-5, with D unresolved. V was cut by 2 bases and J by 5 bases, with 10 bases left in between. This CDR3 has 14 residues. Looked up from germline, CDR1 is KGHSH and CDR2 is LQKENI. The CDR3 reads CASSPGGRDQPQHF. DNA of the CDR3: TGTGCCAGCTCACCAGGAGGGAGGGATCAGCCCCAGCATTTT.

The V call is TRBV3-1 (or the pseudogene TRBV3-2), the J call TRBJ2-7; no definite D call. V was cut by 0 bases and J by 2 bases, with 11 bases left in between. The germline V gene encodes CDR1 LGHDT and CDR2 YNNKEL (reference sequence). The CDR3 has 15 residues. The CDR3 DNA reads TGTGCCAGCAGCCAAGATTCTGGCAGAACCTACGAGCAGTACTTC. Translated, it gives CASSQDSGRTYEQYF.

This chain uses TRBV4-1 with TRBJ1-1, with D maybe TRBD1 (5 bases). This CDR3 region has 15 residues. V lost 4 bases and J 3 bases, leaving 15 bases between the germline ends. CDR1 MGHRA and CDR2 YSYEKL come from the germline V gene. For the CDR3, the DNA is TGCGCCAGCAGCCCGGTATTAGGGGAGGACACTGAAGCTTTCTTT. Translation gives CASSPVLGEDTEAFF.

The chain recombines TRBV10-3 with TRBJ1-1; D uncertain. The germline V and J ends were trimmed by 4 bases and 4 bases, with 16 bases remaining between them. This CDR3 contains 15 residues. Germline loops: CDR1 ENHRY, CDR2 SYGVKD. The CDR3, as DNA: TGTGCCATCAGTGGCCTAGGGAGATTGGGCACTGAAGCTTTCTTT. Translation: CAISGLGRLGTEAFF.

The chain has TRBV7-6 and TRBJ2-2; no clear D. There are 13 residues in the CDR3. In germline, CDR1 is SGHVS, CDR2 FNYEAQ. V was clipped by 4 bases and J by 7 bases, with 10 bases between them. CDR3 nucleotide sequence: TGTGCCAGCAGCTCCCGCCCGAGCGGGGAGCTGTTTTTT. Its translation: CASSSRPSGELFF.

The chain recombines TRBV4-1 with TRBJ2-5; 8 positions match TRBD2. Germline CDR1 and CDR2: MGHRA and YSYEKL. The CDR3 spans 14 residues. V shed 6 bases and J 9 bases; nucleotides not matched to a gene: 12. CDR3 in DNA: TGCGCCAGCAGACCGGGGGGGTTTGGTGCGGCCCAGTACTTC. Residues: CASRPGGFGAAQYF.

The chain couples TRBV20-1 to TRBJ1-2; D is ambiguous. Germline V gives CDR1 DFQATT, CDR2 SNEGSKA (reference sequence). The CDR3 extends over 11 amino acids. V was pared by 4 bases and J by 5 bases, with 8 bases between. CDR3 nucleotides: TGCAGTGCTAAGACGGGGTATGGCTACACCTTC. Encoded protein: CSAKTGYGYTF.

This clone was detected once. The rearrangement links TRBV6-5 to TRBJ1-2, with 7 bases aligning to TRBD1. The CDR3 extends over 13 amino acids. CDR1 and CDR2 from the germline V gene are MNHEY and SVGAGI. V was pared by 9 bases and J by 3 bases, with 7 bases of the junction left unmatched. As DNA, the CDR3 is TGTGCCAGTTGGGACAGCCTATACTATGGCTACACCTTC. This encodes CASWDSLYYGYTF.

A note on this clone: The same CDR3 can be traced to other DNA sequences in this sample. This chain links TRBV5-5 with TRBJ2-7, with D unresolved. Germline V CDR1 and CDR2: SGHKS, YYEKEE (reference sequence). The V gene lost 2 bases and the J gene lost 0 bases, with 3 bases spanning the gap. This CDR3 comprises 12 residues. In DNA, the CDR3 is TGTGCCAGCAGCTTTAGCTCCTACGAGCAGTACTTC. As protein: CASSFSSYEQYF.

CDR3 coding DNA: TGTGCCAGCAGTCCCGTAGCGGGACTCCCCTACGAGCAGTACTTC. Residues: CASSPVAGLPYEQYF. This chain uses TRBV28 with TRBJ2-7, with TRBD2 matching over 8 bases. The V and J ends lost 5 bases and 2 bases, in that order; junction bases with no gene match: 8. This CDR3 is built from 15 residues. Germline V CDR1 and CDR2: MDHEN, SYDVKM.

This chain joins TRBV6-2 or TRBV6-3 and TRBJ2-1, with a possible D match to TRBD2 (6 bases). Trimming removed 7 bases at V and 7 bases at J, with 23 bases between. Germline loops: CDR1 MNHEY, CDR2 SVGEGT. The CDR3 runs to 16 residues. This CDR3 reads CASTPTGGATENEQFF. Written as DNA, the CDR3 is TGTGCCAGCACCCCTACCGGGGGAGCGACGGAAAATGAGCAGTTCTTC.

The V call is TRBV5-1, the J call TRBJ2-3; 8 positions agree with TRBD1. J was trimmed by 2 bases and V by 4 bases; bases with no gene match: 9. The CDR3 extends over 16 amino acids. CDR1 and CDR2 (germline): SGHRS, YFSETQ. The CDR3 sequence: CASSLTGTGDTDTQYF. CDR3 DNA sequence: TGCGCCAGCAGCCTAACCGGGACAGGAGACACAGATACGCAGTATTTT.

The chain links TRBV5-1 to TRBJ2-1, with D perhaps TRBD1 (6 bases). The germline V and J ends were trimmed by 2 bases and 9 bases, with 15 bases remaining between them. The length of the CDR3 is 14 residues. Germline V gives CDR1 SGHRS, CDR2 YFSETQ. CDR3 nucleotides: TGCGCCAGCAGCTTCACCGGGACATCACTTGAGCAGTTCTTC. Its protein is CASSFTGTSLEQFF.

This chain links TRBV6-4 with TRBJ1-1, with 9 nucleotides matching TRBD1. The CDR3 spans 13 residues. The germline CDR1 and CDR2 sequences are MRHNA and SNTAGT. Trimming took 4 bases from V and 8 from J; bases not matched to a gene: 5. The CDR3 region is CASSAAGQGEAFF. CDR3 DNA sequence: TGTGCCAGCAGTGCGGCCGGACAGGGGGAAGCTTTCTTT.

V gene TRBV19 combines with J gene TRBJ1-5, with D possibly being TRBD1 (5 bases). Between the trimmed V and J ends, which lost 3 bases and 4 bases, there was a span of 19 bases. This CDR3 region has 17 residues. The germline CDR1 and CDR2 sequences are LNHDA and SQIVND (reference sequence). CDR3 sequence reads: CASSMWNGGRANQPQHF. For the CDR3, the DNA is TGTGCCAGTAGTATGTGGAACGGGGGTCGGGCTAATCAGCCCCAGCATTTT.

This chain joins TRBV7-3 and TRBJ2-7, with a tentative D call TRBD2 (5 bases). CDR1 and CDR2 from the germline V gene are SGHTA and FQGTGA. CDR3 length equals 14 residues. V lost 4 bases, J lost 2 bases, and 12 bases lay in between. The CDR3 DNA reads TGTGCCAGCAGCTCCGGGGAGTTTCCCTACGAGCAGTACTTC. Translated, it gives CASSSGEFPYEQYF.

The chain recombines TRBV6-5 with TRBJ1-5; 8 positions agree with TRBD1. The CDR3 totals 14 residues. Per germline, CDR1 MNHEY and CDR2 SVGAGI. V lost 2 bases, J lost 7 bases, and 4 bases stayed unmatched. The CDR3 sequence: CASSYDRGDQPQHF. The CDR3 coding sequence is TGTGCCAGCAGTTACGACAGGGGTGACCAGCCCCAGCATTTT.

This clone was detected only once. The identical CDR3 is also encoded by other nucleotide sequences in the sample. The V gene is TRBV10-3, the J gene TRBJ1-2; 7 bases match TRBD1. This CDR3 has 14 residues. Germline V gene data show CDR1 as ENHRY and CDR2 as SYGVKD. V lost 3 bases, J lost 5 bases, and 6 bases stayed unmatched. The CDR3 loop reads CAISERQGPYGYTF. In DNA form, the CDR3 reads TGTGCCATCAGTGAACGACAGGGCCCATATGGCTACACCTTC.

The chain recombines TRBV7-2 with TRBJ1-4, with TRBD1 matching 7 bases. V shed 4 bases, J shed 8 bases, and the junction held 7 bases outside the gene matches. Germline CDR1 reads SGHTA; CDR2 reads FQGNSA. The CDR3 contains 14 residues. In DNA form, the CDR3 reads TGTGCCAGCAGCTCGACCCCGACAGGGGAAAAACTGTTTTTT. It yields the protein CASSSTPTGEKLFF.